This T cell receptor (beta chain) stems from a study of sequential checkpoint blockade in melanoma. Study background: TCRbeta immunosequencing was performed on DNA from fewer than 95 pretreatment melanoma tumor samples. Twenty-two patients had matched tumor biopsies before treatment and at week 13 after nivolumab or ipilimumab alone.

This clone was detected only a few times. The data were produced by immunoSEQ multiplex PCR, yet TCRdb's version contains in-frame clones alone and is incomplete. The sample holds 6,500 to 8,000 clones, over 25% seen once. This CDR3 has 17 residues. The J segment lost 8 bases and the V segment lost 3 bases, leaving 16 bases of the junction unmatched. Looked up from germline, CDR1 is SGHNT and CDR2 is YENEEA. Noted treatment: randomized to nivolumab then ipilimumab (arm A) or the reverse (arm B). None of the patients previously received DNA-damaging chemotherapy. The source is a human donor with melanoma. The chain employs TRBV11-3 and TRBJ2-1; 7 positions agree with TRBD2. Sequences were derived from tumor tissue (inferred from file names), sampled from a patient given nivolumab and ipilimumab in sequence. CDR3 in DNA: TGTGCCAGCAGCTTGCCTCTACTAGCGCCAAAAAGGGATGAGCAGTTCTTC. Its translation: CASSLPLLAPKRDEQFF.